The subject of this entry is one T cell receptor beta chain. Primers: 60 Vbeta forward and 13 Jbeta reverse. TCRdb's table, derived via immunoSEQ multiplex PCR, lists solely in-frame clones and lacks some. Of roughly 120,000 clones listed, more than 75% are singletons. This sample was included in a study of cytomegalovirus exposure and HLA in healthy donors. Study-level background: Earlier, 150 million to 200 million T cells were analyzed, and 90 million to 140 million unique TCR beta sequences were found among them.

The sequenced sample was PBMCs. This sequence was found in a man in his forties in good health and CMV-seronegative.

CDR3 DNA sequence: TGTGCCAGCAGCATCGACAGTACTAACTATGGCTACACCTTC. It encodes CASSIDSTNYGYTF. The genes are TRBV5-4 and TRBJ1-2; tentatively, D is TRBD1 (5 bases). Deletions cut 4 bases from V and 0 bases from J, with 10 bases between. The CDR3 covers 14 residues. From germline, CDR1 is SGHNT and CDR2 YYREEE (reference sequence).